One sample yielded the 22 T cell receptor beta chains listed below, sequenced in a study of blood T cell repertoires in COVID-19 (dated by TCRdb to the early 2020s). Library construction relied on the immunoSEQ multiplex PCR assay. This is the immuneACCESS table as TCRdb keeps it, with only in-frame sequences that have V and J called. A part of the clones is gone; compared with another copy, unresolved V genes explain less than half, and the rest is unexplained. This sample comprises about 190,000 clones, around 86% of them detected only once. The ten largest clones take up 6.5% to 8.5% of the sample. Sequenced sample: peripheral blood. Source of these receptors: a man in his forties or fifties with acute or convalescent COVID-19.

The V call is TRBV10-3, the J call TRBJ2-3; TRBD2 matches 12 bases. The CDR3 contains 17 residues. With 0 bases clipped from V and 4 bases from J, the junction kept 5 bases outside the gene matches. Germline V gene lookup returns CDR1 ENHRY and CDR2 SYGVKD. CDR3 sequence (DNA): TGTGCCATCAGTGAGTCAGGACTAGCGGGGAACGCAGATACGCAGTATTTT. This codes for CAISESGLAGNADTQYF.

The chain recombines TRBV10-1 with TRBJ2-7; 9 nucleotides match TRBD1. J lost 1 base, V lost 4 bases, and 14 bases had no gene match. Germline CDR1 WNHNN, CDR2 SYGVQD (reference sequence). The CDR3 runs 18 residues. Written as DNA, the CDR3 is TGCGCCAGCAGTGCCGGGACAGGGAGTGGCAAGGCGTCCTACGAGCAGTACTTC. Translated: CASSAGTGSGKASYEQYF.

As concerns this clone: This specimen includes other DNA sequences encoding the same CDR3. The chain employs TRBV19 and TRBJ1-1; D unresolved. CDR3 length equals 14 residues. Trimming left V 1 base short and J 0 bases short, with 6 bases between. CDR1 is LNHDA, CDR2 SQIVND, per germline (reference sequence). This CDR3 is CASSIGQMNTEAFF. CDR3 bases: TGTGCCAGTAGTATAGGTCAGATGAACACTGAAGCTTTCTTT.

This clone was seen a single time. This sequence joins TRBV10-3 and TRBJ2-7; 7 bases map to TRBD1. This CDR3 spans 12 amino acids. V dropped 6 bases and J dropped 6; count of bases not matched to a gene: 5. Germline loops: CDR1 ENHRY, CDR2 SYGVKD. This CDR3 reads CAISQDRVEQYF. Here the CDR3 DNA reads TGTGCCATCAGCCAAGACAGGGTCGAGCAGTACTTC.

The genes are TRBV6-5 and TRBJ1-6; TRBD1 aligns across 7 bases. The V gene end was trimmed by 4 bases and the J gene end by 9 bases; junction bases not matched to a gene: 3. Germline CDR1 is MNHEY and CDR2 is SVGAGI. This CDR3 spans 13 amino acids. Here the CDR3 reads CASSWGQISPLHF. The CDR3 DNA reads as TGTGCCAGCAGTTGGGGACAGATTTCACCCCTCCACTTT.

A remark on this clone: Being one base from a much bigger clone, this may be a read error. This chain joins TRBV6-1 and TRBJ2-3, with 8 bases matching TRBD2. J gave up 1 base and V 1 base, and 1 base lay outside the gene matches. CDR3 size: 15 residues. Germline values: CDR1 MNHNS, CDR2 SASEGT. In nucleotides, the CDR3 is TGTGCCAGCAGTGAAGGGCGGGGGGGCACAGATACGCAGTATTTT. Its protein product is CASSEGRGGTDTQYF.

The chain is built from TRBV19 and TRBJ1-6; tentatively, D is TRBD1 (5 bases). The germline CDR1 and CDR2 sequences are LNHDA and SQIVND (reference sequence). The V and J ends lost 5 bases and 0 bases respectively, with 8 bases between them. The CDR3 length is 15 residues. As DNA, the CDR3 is TGTGCCAGTAGTGACACAGGCTCCTATAATTCACCCCTCCACTTT. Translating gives CASSDTGSYNSPLHF.

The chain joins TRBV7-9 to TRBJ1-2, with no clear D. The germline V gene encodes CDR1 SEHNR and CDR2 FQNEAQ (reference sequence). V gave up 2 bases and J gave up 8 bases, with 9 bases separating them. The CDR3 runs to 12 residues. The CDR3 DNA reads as TGTGCCAGCAGCTTACGCCCGCTAGGCTACACCTTC. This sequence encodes CASSLRPLGYTF.

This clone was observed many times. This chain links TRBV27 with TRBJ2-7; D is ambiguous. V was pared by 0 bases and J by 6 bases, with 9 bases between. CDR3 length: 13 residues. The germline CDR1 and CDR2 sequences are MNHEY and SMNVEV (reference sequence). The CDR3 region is CASSLSIGSEQYF. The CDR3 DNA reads TGTGCCAGCAGTTTATCGATCGGGTCCGAGCAGTACTTC.

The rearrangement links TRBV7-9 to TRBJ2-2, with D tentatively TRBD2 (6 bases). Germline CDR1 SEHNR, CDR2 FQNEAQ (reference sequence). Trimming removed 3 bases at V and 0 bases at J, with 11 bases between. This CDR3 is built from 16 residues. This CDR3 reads CASSFLRGSNTGELFF. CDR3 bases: TGTGCCAGCAGCTTTCTTCGGGGGTCGAACACCGGGGAGCTGTTTTTT.

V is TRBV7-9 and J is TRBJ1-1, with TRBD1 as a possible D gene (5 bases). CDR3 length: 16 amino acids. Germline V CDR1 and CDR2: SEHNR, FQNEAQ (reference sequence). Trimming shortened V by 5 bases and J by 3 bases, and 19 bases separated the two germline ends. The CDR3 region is CASSPGFSSTHTEAFF. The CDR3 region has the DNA TGTGCCAGCAGCCCAGGGTTTTCGTCTACGCACACTGAAGCTTTCTTT. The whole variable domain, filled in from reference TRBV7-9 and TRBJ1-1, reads DTGVSQNPRHKITKRGQNVTFRCDPISEHNRLYWYRQTLGQGPEFLTYFQNEAQLEKSRLLSDRFSAERPKGSFSTLEIQRTEQGDSAMYLCASSPGFSSTHTEAFFGQGTRLTVV.

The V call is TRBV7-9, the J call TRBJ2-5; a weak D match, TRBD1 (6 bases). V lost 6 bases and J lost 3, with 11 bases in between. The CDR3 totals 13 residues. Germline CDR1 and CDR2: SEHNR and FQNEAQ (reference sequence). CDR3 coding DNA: TGTGCCAGCAGACAGGGAATCGAAGAGACCCAGTACTTC. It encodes CASRQGIEETQYF.

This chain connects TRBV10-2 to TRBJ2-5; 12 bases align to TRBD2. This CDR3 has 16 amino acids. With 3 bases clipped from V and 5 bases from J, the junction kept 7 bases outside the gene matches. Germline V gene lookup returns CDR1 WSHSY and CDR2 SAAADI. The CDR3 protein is CASSEPSGGAWETQYF. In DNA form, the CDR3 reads TGCGCCAGCAGTGAACCTAGCGGGGGGGCGTGGGAGACCCAGTACTTC.

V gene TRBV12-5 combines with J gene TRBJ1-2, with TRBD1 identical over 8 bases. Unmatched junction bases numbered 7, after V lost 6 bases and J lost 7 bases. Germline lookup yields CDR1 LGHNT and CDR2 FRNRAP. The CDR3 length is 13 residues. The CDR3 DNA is TGTGCTAGTGGCCCTGACAGGGGTGGTGGCTACACCTTC. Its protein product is CASGPDRGGGYTF.

CDR3 nucleotide sequence: TGTGCCAGCAGGGATTCTCGGGGGCGGGGGGAGACCCAGTACTTC. Its translation is CASRDSRGRGETQYF. The chain couples TRBV6-5 to TRBJ2-5, with a possible D match to TRBD2 (7 bases). The V end lost 6 bases, the J end lost 5 bases, and 19 bases lay between the germline ends. Germline V gene lookup returns CDR1 MNHEY and CDR2 SVGAGI. This CDR3 is 15 amino acids long.

In nucleotides, the CDR3 is TGTGCCAGCAGCCTCCTGGCGGGGGGTGGGGCCAACGTCCTGACTTTC. Its protein product is CASSLLAGGGANVLTF. V is TRBV3-1 (or the pseudogene TRBV3-2) and J is TRBJ2-6; 8 bases fit TRBD2. J was trimmed by 3 bases and V by 4 bases; bases with no gene match: 5. The CDR3 length is 16 residues. Germline CDR1 reads LGHDT; CDR2 reads YNNKEL (reference sequence).

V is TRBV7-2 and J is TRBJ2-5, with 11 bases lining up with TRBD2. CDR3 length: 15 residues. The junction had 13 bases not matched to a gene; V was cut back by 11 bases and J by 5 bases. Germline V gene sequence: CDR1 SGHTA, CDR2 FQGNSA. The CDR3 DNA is TGTGCCGAGACAAAGGGTAGCGGGGGGGCGGAGACCCAGTACTTC. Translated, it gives CAETKGSGGAETQYF.

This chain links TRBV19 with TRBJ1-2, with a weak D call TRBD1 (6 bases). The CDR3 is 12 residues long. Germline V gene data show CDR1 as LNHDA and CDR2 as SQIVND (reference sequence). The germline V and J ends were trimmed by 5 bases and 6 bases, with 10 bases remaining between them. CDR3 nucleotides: TGTGCCAGTAGTCGGACAGCGGATGGCTACACCTTC. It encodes CASSRTADGYTF.

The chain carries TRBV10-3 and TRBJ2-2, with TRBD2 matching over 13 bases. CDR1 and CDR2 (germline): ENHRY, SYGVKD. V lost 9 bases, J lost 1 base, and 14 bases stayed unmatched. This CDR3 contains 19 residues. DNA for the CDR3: TGTGCCATTCTAATAGGTCGTGGACTAGCGGGGGAGAACACCGGGGAGCTGTTTTTT. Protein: CAILIGRGLAGENTGELFF.

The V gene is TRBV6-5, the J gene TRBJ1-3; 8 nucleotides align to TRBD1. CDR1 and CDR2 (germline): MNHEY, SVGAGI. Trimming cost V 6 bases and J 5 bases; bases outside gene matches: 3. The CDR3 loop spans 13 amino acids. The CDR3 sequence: CASRGQDRNTIYF. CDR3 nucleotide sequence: TGTGCCAGCAGGGGACAGGATCGAAACACCATATATTTT.

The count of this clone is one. The CDR3 protein is CASSQSFPGPYSNQPQHF. The CDR3 DNA reads TGCGCCAGCAGTCAATCCTTCCCAGGCCCGTATAGCAATCAGCCCCAGCATTTT. The rearrangement joins TRBV23-1 to TRBJ1-5; D unclear. TRBV23-1 is annotated as an ORF whose role is uncertain. V shed 0 bases and J shed 0 bases, with 15 bases lying between them. The CDR3 has 18 amino acids.

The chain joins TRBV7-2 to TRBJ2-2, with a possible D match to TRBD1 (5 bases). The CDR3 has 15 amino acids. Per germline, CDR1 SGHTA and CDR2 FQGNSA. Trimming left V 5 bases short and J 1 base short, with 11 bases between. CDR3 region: CASSVGPGNTGELFF. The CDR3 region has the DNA TGTGCCAGCAGCGTGGGGCCTGGGAACACCGGGGAGCTGTTTTTT.